The following is a T cell receptor (beta chain) sequence with its context. The CDR3 sequence is 13 residues long. The germline CDR1 and CDR2 sequences are KGHSH and LQKENI. Trimming left V 3 bases short and J 7 bases short, with 11 bases between. In the original analysis: It was from reference gene primer amplification that nucleated cell counts were estimated. Clones were sequenced by immunoSEQ multiplex PCR, and TCRdb holds only the in-frame ones, with some missing. Clone size and the V and J calls come from that table; the DNA yielded D and trimming. Of some 93,000 clones in the sample, about 89% were seen once. This specimen belongs to a study of blood T cell repertoires in COVID-19. Background on the study: The United States, Italy and Spain were the sources of the acute and convalescent COVID-19 samples. PBMCs, B-cell-depleted T cells, or T cells were the source of the cDNA or gDNA that made up the material.

This TCR came from a man aged 45-60 years with acute or convalescent COVID-19. The material sequenced was peripheral blood. The V and J genes are TRBV18 and TRBJ2-3, with a tentative D call TRBD1 (6 bases). The CDR3 DNA follows: TGTGCCAGCTCACCCGACAGGCAGAATACGCAGTATTTT. Its protein product is CASSPDRQNTQYF.